The clone carrying this T cell receptor beta chain was found a few times. Antigen specificity is unknown. TCRdb itself ran the RACE reads through MiXCR, one entry per CDR3 protein. In the table there are about 120,000 distinct CDR3 sequences, approximately 13% of which are singletons. These data originate in a study of human T cells and chemical hapten exposure. About the study: TCR yield per sample varied, mainly due to pooled library volumes.

The study, taken as a whole, reports: TCRs at a frequency above 1 in 1000 stayed unchanged with DPC sensitization.

The time point: pre-sensitization, week 0. Treatment: therapeutic diphenylcyclopropenone sensitization with weekly scalp DPC. This CDR3 is built from 14 residues. Germline V gene data show CDR1 as SEHNR and CDR2 as FQNEAQ (reference sequence). V was shortened by 5 bases and J by 1 base, with 11 bases between the two germline ends. The material was whole blood, obtained in connection with sensitization to the hapten diphenylcyclopropenone (DPC). The receptor's source is a woman between 18 and 29 years old with alopecia areata. Some clones in this sample may be carry-over from other donors' samples. The V gene is TRBV7-9, the J gene TRBJ1-1, with a possible D match to TRBD1 (6 bases). The CDR3 sequence is CASSPGHTNTEAFF. The CDR3 nucleotides read TGTGCCAGCAGCCCGGGACACACGAACACTGAAGCTTTCTTT.